This T cell receptor (beta chain) was identified during a study of cytomegalovirus exposure and HLA in healthy donors. This clone was seen once. J lost 3 bases, V lost 1 base, and 10 bases had no gene match. CDR1 is SGDLS, CDR2 YYNGEE, per germline. The CDR3 is 17 residues long. Amplification used 60 Vbeta primers and 13 Jbeta primers. Repertoires were generated with immunoSEQ multiplex PCR, while TCRdb's copy carries only in-frame clones and drops some. The repertoire holds around 61,000 clones, with 55% to 75% as singletons. The TCR originated in a man aged 40-50 years in good health and CMV-seropositive. The sample was PBMCs. V and J are TRBV9 and TRBJ2-3; 8 bases match TRBD2. CDR3 sequence (DNA): TGTGCCAGCAGCGTATTGGATAGCGGGATTGGTACAGATACGCAGTATTTT. This translates into CASSVLDSGIGTDTQYF.